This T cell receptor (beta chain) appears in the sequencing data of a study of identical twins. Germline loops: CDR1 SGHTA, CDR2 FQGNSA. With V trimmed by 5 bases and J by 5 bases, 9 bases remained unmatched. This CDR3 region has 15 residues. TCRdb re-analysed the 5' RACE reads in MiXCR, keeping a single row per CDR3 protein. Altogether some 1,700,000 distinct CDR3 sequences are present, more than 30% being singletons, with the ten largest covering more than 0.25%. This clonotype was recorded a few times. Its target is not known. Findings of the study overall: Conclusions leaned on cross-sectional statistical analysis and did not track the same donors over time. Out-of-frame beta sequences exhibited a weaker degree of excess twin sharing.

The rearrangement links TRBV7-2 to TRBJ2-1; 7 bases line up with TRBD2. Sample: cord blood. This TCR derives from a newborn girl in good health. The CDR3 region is CASSRKGGPDNEQFF. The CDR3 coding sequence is TGTGCCAGCAGCCGAAAGGGAGGGCCGGACAATGAGCAGTTCTTC.